The T cell receptor (beta chain) under discussion was sequenced for a study of cytomegalovirus exposure and HLA in healthy donors. Only one count was recorded for this clone. Its cognate antigen is unknown. Findings and limits, study-wide: Cytomegalovirus-associated TCR beta chains were listed, numbering 150 to 200. Usually a TCR sequence was rare, but some public TCRs were found in many donors.

The germline gives CDR1 SNHLY, CDR2 FYNNEI. CDR3 length equals 14 residues. Unmatched junction bases numbered 11, after V lost 7 bases and J lost 8 bases. The table came from immunoSEQ multiplex PCR; TCRdb's copy has only in-frame clones and leaves some out. Altogether approximately 220,000 clones are present, 90% to 95% being singletons, with the ten largest covering 0.8% to 1.2%. Material: PBMCs. The chain recombines TRBV2 with TRBJ2-4, with 7 nucleotides matching TRBD2. The sequence was obtained from a woman between 18 and 29 years old in good health and CMV-seronegative. CDR3 residues: CASTRSGTGDIQYF. In DNA, the CDR3 is TGTGCCAGCACTCGCAGCGGGACTGGAGACATTCAGTACTTC.